This T cell receptor beta chain was documented in a study of T cells after yellow fever vaccination (dated by TCRdb to about 2019). With regard to the full study: Libraries from fractions with low cell numbers were prepared with the SMART-Seq v4 Ultra Low Input RNA kit. Two healthy male donors, one aged 18 to 29 and one aged 30 to 40 years, were included in the cohort. Bulk TCR alpha and beta repertoires were sequenced longitudinally to track T-cell clones before and after primary and booster YFV17D yellow fever vaccination. Blood was drawn at multiple timepoints before and after primary and secondary immunization, with bulk PBMC replicates and cell subsets isolated.

On this clonotype itself: It lacks a known antigen. Base qualities are not provided; no much larger clone lies one nucleotide away.

TCRdb records Illumina NovaSeq 6000 as the sequencer. TCR cDNA was made using 5'RACE template switching, a step that added a universal primer site and unique molecular identifiers. cDNA synthesis was primed from both the TCR alpha and TCR beta constant segments. Libraries were amplified in two PCR steps, with sample barcodes and sequencing adapters added in the second step. Sequencing of libraries was done on Illumina HiSeq 2500 (2x100 bp) or NovaSeq (2x150 bp). The original pipeline was this. MIGEC handled demultiplexing of reads and collapsing into UMI consensus sequences, while MiXCR performed V(D)J alignment. Using edgeR on replicate PBMC samples, clonotypes were called vaccine-responding if FDR was below 0.01 and the log2 fold change was above 5 up to day 15. Each bulk clonotype received a CD4 or CD8 identity based on whether the sequenced CD4 or CD8 repertoire contained that clonotype at higher abundance. In-frame beta chains were kept once TCRdb had trimmed the public reads at Q25 with fastp and called clones with MiXCR. One record per CDR3 amino acid sequence lists the most common genes and DNA. The V and J calls were determined by TCRdb, not by the authors. This sample lists 150,000 to 200,000 distinct CDR3 sequences; approximately 10% were detected once. The ten largest clones take up roughly a third of the sample.

Reading from cysteine to phenylalanine, the CDR3 counts 14 amino acids. Only the CDR3 DNA is retained, 42 bases long and in frame from the first base. The germline ends are 15 bases apart after V is trimmed by 6 bases and J by 2 bases. The germline V gene specifies SQVTM as CDR1 and ANQGSEA as CDR2. The investigation overall reported the following: Computational filtering was required because FACS-sorted repertoires could contain abundant contaminating clonotypes from the bulk population. Compared with the primary T-cell response, the secondary T-cell response was weaker but faster, peaking on day 5 rather than day 15. A small share of clonotypes was detected in both CD4 and CD8 compartments, with the overlap likely arising from convergent recombination. Because the study included only two donors, the extent to which the findings can be generalized is limited. After the booster, most clones that had expanded after primary vaccination were detected again (nearly 97% of CD4 and 88% of CD8), suggesting broad maintenance of memory.

The intended sense of this specimen's treatment or condition label: live attenuated yellow fever vaccine strain. A standard Ficoll-Paque protocol was used to isolate PBMCs from peripheral blood. Dynabeads CD4 and CD8 positive selection kits were used to isolate CD4 and CD8 T-cell fractions. RNA was extracted with TriZol from bulk PBMCs, CD4 and CD8 fractions, and dextramer-positive and dextramer-negative fractions. The sample here was CD8+ T cells sorted from PBMCs, taken 45 days after the yellow fever booster vaccination. Recombination connected TRBV29-1 to TRBJ2-3, with no confident D gene call. This sequence originates from a man younger than 30 who received the YFV17D yellow fever vaccine. The CDR3 region has the sequence CSVDKQSFTDTQYF. The base sequence is TGCAGCGTAGACAAGCAGAGCTTCACAGATACGCAGTATTTT.